This T cell receptor (beta chain) was documented in a study of blood T cell repertoires in COVID-19 (TCRdb year 2020). With respect to the entire study: Collaborator samples came from the United States, Italy and Spain and covered acute and convalescent phases of COVID-19. Where available, HLA class I and class II types were obtained from metadata supplied by the sample provider rather than from assay-based typing. Samples came from the ongoing ImmuneRACE study (first 160 participants) plus 1,254 subjects from 6 global collaborators. The sample metadata nearly always contained a de-identified subject ID, COVID-19 status, age in years and sex. The repertoires were released in a freely available public database meant as a resource for research on the immune response to SARS-CoV-2. Deeply sampled blood TCRbeta repertoires from subjects exposed to, actively infected with, or recovered from COVID-19 were included in the dataset. The prospective study material was composed of cDNA or gDNA derived from T cells, B-cell-depleted T cells, or PBMCs.

Worth noting for this clone: It has no known antigen specificity. No clone much larger than this one lies a single base away; base qualities are absent.

The collaborating institutions used their own protocols to collect whole blood in K2EDTA tubes. Collaborator samples were shipped for TCRbeta analysis as frozen whole blood, isolated PBMCs, or DNA extracted from either sample type. TCRbeta CDR3 regions were amplified from genomic DNA by means of the immunoSEQ Assay, a bias-controlled multiplex PCR. In the original analysis: The number of nucleated cells in each sample was estimated by amplification of reference gene primers within the assay. To quantify the absolute abundance of each unique TCRbeta CDR3 rearrangement, sequence reads were collapsed and filtered. For each sample, productive Simpson clonality was calculated as the square root of Simpson's diversity index across productive rearrangements. Drawn from immuneACCESS, this table holds only the in-frame rearrangements with V and J called that TCRdb kept. Clones are partly lost; checked studies trace under half to an unresolved V gene and leave the rest unexplained. V and J calls and clone size are as listed in that table; D and trimming were resolved from the DNA. A total of over 100,000 clones appear in this sample, approximately 85% of them only once. Of the sample, 11% is held by the ten largest clones.

Overall results and qualifications from the work: How much clinical and demographic metadata was included differed by source and by participant, and the metadata was provided uncurated.

Looking up the germline V gene yields CDR1 SGHTA and CDR2 FQGTGA. CDR3 length: 15 amino acids, cysteine to phenylalanine. Only the CDR3 region is kept as DNA, spanning 45 bases read in frame from base 1. Clipping removes 3 bases from V and 2 bases from J, with 2 as the unmatched junction base count. Here the chain combines TRBV7-3 and TRBJ2-7; TRBD1 aligns with 12 central bases. This TCR came from a man at least 80 years old with acute or convalescent COVID-19. Sequencing was performed on peripheral blood. In nucleotide form, the sequence is TGTGCCAGCAGCTTCGGGACAGGGGGCGCCTACGAGCAGTACTTC. It specifies CASSFGTGGAYEQYF.